This T cell receptor beta chain was recorded in a study of blood T cell repertoires in COVID-19. Study summary: Samples taken during acute and convalescent COVID-19 were collected in the United States, Italy and Spain. The analysed material was cDNA or gDNA that came from T cells, B-cell-depleted T cells, or PBMCs.

This clone occurred once. Original handling: Counts of nucleated cells, estimated from reference gene primer amplification, were obtained. Profiling relied on immunoSEQ multiplex PCR, and the TCRdb table lists in-frame clones only, not all of them. Clone size and V and J calls were adopted from that table, with D and trimming inferred from the DNA. The sample has roughly 160,000 clones, 86% seen once. The CDR3 totals 13 residues. Between the trimmed V and J ends, which lost 7 bases and 5 bases, there was a span of 14 bases. The germline V gene encodes CDR1 SEHNR and CDR2 FQNEAQ (reference sequence). This TCR was recovered from a young man with acute or convalescent COVID-19. V gene TRBV7-9 combines with J gene TRBJ2-5, with D hard to call. Source material: peripheral blood. The CDR3 region is CASIRPETETQYF. CDR3 sequence (DNA): TGTGCCAGCATCCGCCCGGAGACGGAGACCCAGTACTTC.